The source of this T cell receptor (beta chain) is a study of blood T cell repertoires in COVID-19. Study-wide background: COVID-19 samples from acute and convalescent phases originated in the United States, Italy and Spain. T cells, B-cell-depleted T cells, or PBMCs provided the cDNA or gDNA that served as material.

TCRdb keeps only in-frame clones here, not all; method: immunoSEQ multiplex PCR. The data contain about 150,000 clones, around 78% of them singletons. Trimming shortened V by 4 bases and J by 5 bases, and 17 bases separated the two germline ends. This CDR3 has 15 residues. The V gene's germline CDR1 is SGHTA and CDR2 FQGNSA. The material sequenced was peripheral blood. The clonotype originates from an elderly man with acute or convalescent COVID-19. V usage is TRBV7-2 and J usage is TRBJ2-5; D perhaps matches TRBD2 (7 bases). The CDR3 DNA reads TGTGCCAGCAGCTCCTCGGGGGGCATACGCGAGACCCAGTACTTC. Translation: CASSSSGGIRETQYF.